A selection of T cell receptor beta chains follows, all from one sample in a study of PD-L1 blockade in urothelial cancer. Sequencing used immunoSEQ multiplex PCR; TCRdb keeps in-frame clones, though not all of them. Here the sample spans about 32,000 clones, about 87% being singletons. The sequencing here drew on PBMCs, taken around atezolizumab (anti-PD-L1) treatment. The origin of the receptors is a man aged 45-60 years with urothelial cancer. The CDR3 runs from the conserved cysteine through the conserved F or W. The D gene is left open where the match is weak.

J gene,V gene,D gene,CDR3 protein,CDR3 DNA
TRBJ2-7,TRBV29-1,TRBD2,CSVRAGVLYEQYF,TGCAGCGTCAGAGCGGGAGTCCTCTACGAGCAGTACTTC
TRBJ2-7,TRBV6-6,TRBD1,CASSYSGQGVSYEQYF,TGTGCCAGCAGTTACTCGGGACAGGGCGTCTCCTACGAGCAGTACTTC
TRBJ1-4,TRBV30,NA,CATNRGLNEKLFF,TGTGCCACCAACCGAGGCCTTAATGAAAAACTGTTTTTT
TRBJ2-3,TRBV4-1,TRBD2,CASSQREGTGSADTQYF,TGCGCCAGCAGCCAACGGGAGGGAACGGGTTCGGCAGATACGCAGTATTTT
TRBJ2-1,TRBV6-1,TRBD2,CASSKAGTSGGGNEQFF,TGTGCCAGCAGTAAAGCCGGGACTAGCGGGGGGGGGAATGAGCAGTTCTTC
TRBJ2-5,TRBV30,TRBD1,CAWSPTRGQGLKTQYF,TGTGCCTGGAGTCCGACTCGGGGACAGGGCTTGAAGACCCAGTACTTC
TRBJ2-7,TRBV15,TRBD1,CATSRAGTGSYEQYF,TGTGCCACCAGCAGAGCGGGGACAGGATCTTACGAGCAGTACTTC
TRBJ2-7,TRBV15,TRBD2,CATSRLAGSYEQYF,TGTGCCACCAGCCGGCTAGCGGGTTCCTACGAGCAGTACTTC
TRBJ2-7,TRBV5-4,TRBD1,CASSLPGQGSYEQYF,TGTGCCAGCAGCCTTCCGGGACAGGGCTCCTACGAGCAGTACTTC
TRBJ2-2,TRBV18,NA,CASSPLQGWTGELFF,TGTGCCAGCTCACCGTTACAGGGTTGGACCGGGGAGCTGTTTTTT
TRBJ2-2,TRBV12-5,TRBD1,CASGDRVETGELFF,TGTGCTAGTGGGGACAGGGTAGAAACCGGGGAGCTGTTTTTT